This TCR beta chain is from a study of blood T cell repertoires in COVID-19. Study-level information: From the United States, Italy and Spain came samples of acute and convalescent COVID-19. Nucleic acid was either cDNA or gDNA, and it came from T cells, B-cell-depleted T cells, or PBMCs.

Germline CDR1 and CDR2: MDHEN and SYDVKM. This CDR3 spans 14 amino acids. The J segment lost 2 bases and the V segment lost 10 bases, leaving 8 bases of the junction unmatched. Profiled with immunoSEQ multiplex PCR; TCRdb holds only in-frame clones, not every one. The sample contains approximately 240,000 clones, around 90% of which appear only once. Enrolled through a virtual design, the participants were between roughly 18 and 100 years of age and came from 24 US areas. Participants' own reports of clinical history determined their cohort assignment. This sequence originates from a woman aged 30 to 39 with acute COVID-19. Source material: PBMCs or T cells enriched from blood (not recorded which). This chain uses TRBV28 with TRBJ2-7; TRBD1 agrees at 10 bases. CDR3 region: CATGGDRGTYEQYF. The CDR3 DNA reads as TGTGCCACGGGGGGGGACAGGGGAACCTACGAGCAGTACTTC.